The source of this T cell receptor beta chain is a study of T cell responses to AZD1222 COVID-19 vaccine. Doses given second, at about 4 or about 12 weeks, were pooled. The repertoire was sequenced with immunoSEQ multiplex PCR; TCRdb's copy has only in-frame clones and lacks some. The sample lists about 78,000 clones, approximately 90% occurring once. Study conclusions and caveats: The number of AZD1222 recipients seropositive at baseline was only five to seven. Dominant CD4 TCR responses targeted spike regions 160-218 and 743-854.

In regard to this clone: Its target is not known.

V gave up 1 base and J gave up 1 base, with 7 bases separating them. CDR1 LGHDT and CDR2 YNNKEL come from the germline V gene (reference sequence). CDR3 size: 14 residues. The chain uses TRBV3-1 (or the pseudogene TRBV3-2) and TRBJ1-1; no clear D gene. Sequencing used peripheral blood, obtained 28 days after the second AZD1222 dose. The sequence was collected from an adult who received the AZD1222 COVID-19 vaccine. Written as DNA, the CDR3 is TGTGCCAGCAGCCAAGGGGCGGGGAACACTGAAGCTTTCTTT. As protein: CASSQGAGNTEAFF.